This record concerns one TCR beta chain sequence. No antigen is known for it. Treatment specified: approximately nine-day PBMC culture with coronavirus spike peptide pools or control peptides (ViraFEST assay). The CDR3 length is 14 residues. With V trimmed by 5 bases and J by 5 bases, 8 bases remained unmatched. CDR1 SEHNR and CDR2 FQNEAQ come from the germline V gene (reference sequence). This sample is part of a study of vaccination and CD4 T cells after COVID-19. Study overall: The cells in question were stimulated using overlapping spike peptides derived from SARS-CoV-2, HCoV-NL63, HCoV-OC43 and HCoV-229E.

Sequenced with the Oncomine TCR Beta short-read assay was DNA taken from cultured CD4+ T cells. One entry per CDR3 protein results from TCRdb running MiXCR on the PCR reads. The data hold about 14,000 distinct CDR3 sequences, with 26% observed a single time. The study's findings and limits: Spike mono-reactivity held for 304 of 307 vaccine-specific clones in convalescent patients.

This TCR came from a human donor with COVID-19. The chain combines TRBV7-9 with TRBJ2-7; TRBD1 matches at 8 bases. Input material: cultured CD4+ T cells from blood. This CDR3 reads CASSRPGGANEQYF. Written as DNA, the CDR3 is TGTGCCAGCAGCCGACCAGGGGGCGCCAACGAGCAGTACTTC.